Listed below are T cell receptor beta chains from one sample, sequenced in a study of blood T cell repertoires in COVID-19. Here immunoSEQ multiplex PCR was the method, and the copy in TCRdb shows in-frame clones only, minus some. This table has 160,000 or so clones, 65% to 85% appearing once. The sample was PBMCs or T cells enriched from blood (not recorded which). The source is a man aged 35 to 55 who had recovered from COVID-19. The CDR3 runs from the conserved cysteine through the conserved F or W. Fields, in order: D gene, V gene, J gene, clone size, CDR3 DNA, CDR3 protein. The D gene is left open where the match is weak. Clone size is given for some rows only: seen once, a few or many times, or a class if the clone is expanded.

d_call: TRBD1; v_call: TRBV15; j_call: TRBJ1-1; clone_size: few; cdr3_nt: TGTGCCACCAGCTCCCTGGACAGGGGCACCCCTACGAGGGTGAGGGCTTTCTTT; cdr3_aa: CATSSLDRGTPTRVRAFF
d_call: -; v_call: TRBV28; j_call: TRBJ1-2; clone_size: -; cdr3_nt: TGTGCCAGCAGTTTAAGTGTCGCAGGGTCCTTCTATGGCTACACCTTC; cdr3_aa: CASSLSVAGSFYGYTF
d_call: -; v_call: TRBV5-1; j_call: TRBJ1-6; clone_size: -; cdr3_nt: TGCGCCAGCAGCTCCTCGACGGGACTGACGGGATCACCCCTCCACTTT; cdr3_aa: CASSSSTGLTGSPLHF
d_call: -; v_call: TRBV21-1; j_call: TRBJ2-1; clone_size: -; cdr3_nt: TGTGCCAGCACCTCCTCAAATACCGGGACACTCTACAATGAGCAGTTCTTC; cdr3_aa: CASTSSNTGTLYNEQFF
d_call: -; v_call: TRBV11-1; j_call: TRBJ1-3; clone_size: once; cdr3_nt: TGTGCCAGCAGCTTTCGCAGGGGCGGAAACACCATATATTTT; cdr3_aa: CASSFRRGGNTIYF
d_call: -; v_call: TRBV9; j_call: TRBJ2-7; clone_size: once; cdr3_nt: TGTGCCAGCAGCGTAGAGGGGGGGCACTCCTACGAGCAGTACTTC; cdr3_aa: CASSVEGGHSYEQYF
d_call: -; v_call: TRBV19; j_call: TRBJ2-7; clone_size: -; cdr3_nt: TGTGCCAGTAGTATATCGCAGGGGAGGGCCTACGAGCAGTACTTC; cdr3_aa: CASSISQGRAYEQYF
d_call: -; v_call: TRBV19; j_call: TRBJ2-6; clone_size: -; cdr3_nt: TGTGCCAGTAGTATTGGGAGCTCTGGGGCCAACGTCCTGACTTTC; cdr3_aa: CASSIGSSGANVLTF
d_call: -; v_call: TRBV29-1; j_call: TRBJ1-2; clone_size: -; cdr3_nt: TGCAGCGTTGGACATCCGGTCGGCTATGGCTACACCTTC; cdr3_aa: CSVGHPVGYGYTF
d_call: TRBD2; v_call: TRBV24-1; j_call: TRBJ2-3; clone_size: -; cdr3_nt: TGTGCCACCAGTGACTTCATAGCGGGGGGGCCTCCAGATACGCAGTATTTT; cdr3_aa: CATSDFIAGGPPDTQYF
d_call: -; v_call: TRBV6-5; j_call: TRBJ2-7; clone_size: -; cdr3_nt: TGTGCCAGCATAACAGGTCCCTTATACGAGCAGTACTTC; cdr3_aa: CASITGPLYEQYF
d_call: TRBD1; v_call: TRBV7-8; j_call: TRBJ2-7; clone_size: -; cdr3_nt: TGTGCCAGCAGCTTAGCGGGACAGGGGGAGTACTTC; cdr3_aa: CASSLAGQGEYF
d_call: -; v_call: TRBV5-1; j_call: TRBJ2-3; clone_size: -; cdr3_nt: TGCGCCAGCAGCTTACCGAGCGGAAGCACAGATACGCAGTATTTT; cdr3_aa: CASSLPSGSTDTQYF
d_call: TRBD2; v_call: TRBV5-1; j_call: TRBJ2-3; clone_size: -; cdr3_nt: TGCGCCAGCAGCTTGGAGGCGGGGGGCCACACAGATACGCAGTATTTT; cdr3_aa: CASSLEAGGHTDTQYF
d_call: -; v_call: TRBV7-9; j_call: TRBJ2-7; clone_size: -; cdr3_nt: TGTGCCAGCAGCTTATTGAGGGCGGGCAACGACTACGAGCAGTACTTC; cdr3_aa: CASSLLRAGNDYEQYF
d_call: TRBD2; v_call: TRBV3-1/TRBV3-2; j_call: TRBJ2-3; clone_size: -; cdr3_nt: TGTGCCAGCAGCCAAGTCGGACTAGCGGGGCCCTACACAGATACGCAGTATTTT; cdr3_aa: CASSQVGLAGPYTDTQYF
d_call: TRBD2; v_call: TRBV11-2; j_call: TRBJ2-7; clone_size: -; cdr3_nt: TGTGCCAGCAGCTTAGGACTAGCGGGGCTTCCCTACGAGCAGTACTTC; cdr3_aa: CASSLGLAGLPYEQYF
d_call: -; v_call: TRBV6-5; j_call: TRBJ1-1; clone_size: -; cdr3_nt: TGTGCCAGCAGCGATACGCAGGGGTTTGAAGCTTTCTTT; cdr3_aa: CASSDTQGFEAFF
d_call: -; v_call: TRBV28; j_call: TRBJ1-5; clone_size: -; cdr3_nt: TGTGCCAGCAGTTCCGGTTTAGGGAGGCCCCAGCATTTT; cdr3_aa: CASSSGLGRPQHF
d_call: -; v_call: TRBV7-6; j_call: TRBJ2-3; clone_size: -; cdr3_nt: TGTGCCAGCAGCTCACAGGGATCCAGAGATACGCAGTATTTT; cdr3_aa: CASSSQGSRDTQYF
d_call: -; v_call: TRBV12-5; j_call: TRBJ2-1; clone_size: -; cdr3_nt: TGTGCTAGTGGTCCCCTCATAGAGAGCTCCTACAATGAGCAGTTCTTC; cdr3_aa: CASGPLIESSYNEQFF
d_call: TRBD2; v_call: TRBV19; j_call: TRBJ2-1; clone_size: -; cdr3_nt: TGTGCCAGTAGTCCTTGGACTAGCGGGGGGGGGAATGAGCAGTTCTTC; cdr3_aa: CASSPWTSGGGNEQFF
d_call: -; v_call: TRBV15; j_call: TRBJ1-1; clone_size: many; cdr3_nt: TGTGCCACCAGCAGAGATCGGAGTAACACTGAAGCTTTCTTT; cdr3_aa: CATSRDRSNTEAFF
d_call: -; v_call: TRBV6-4; j_call: TRBJ2-6; clone_size: -; cdr3_nt: TGTGCCAGCAGTGCTATCTCTGGGGCCAACGTCCTGACTTTC; cdr3_aa: CASSAISGANVLTF
d_call: TRBD1; v_call: TRBV9; j_call: TRBJ1-2; clone_size: few; cdr3_nt: TGTGCCAGCAGCGTAGACAGGGGGACGGGTGGCTACACCTTC; cdr3_aa: CASSVDRGTGGYTF
d_call: TRBD2; v_call: TRBV19; j_call: TRBJ2-1; clone_size: few; cdr3_nt: TGTGCCAGTAGTATAGCCCCTAGCGGGCTCTTCGTCGATGAGCAGTTCTTC; cdr3_aa: CASSIAPSGLFVDEQFF
d_call: TRBD2; v_call: TRBV10-3; j_call: TRBJ2-2; clone_size: -; cdr3_nt: TGTGCCATCGCGGGCGGGGGGGCTCAAAGGGAGCTGTTTTTT; cdr3_aa: CAIAGGGAQRELFF
d_call: -; v_call: TRBV28; j_call: TRBJ1-1; clone_size: -; cdr3_nt: TGTGCCAGCACTACGGGTGGAACTGAAGCTTTCTTT; cdr3_aa: CASTTGGTEAFF
d_call: -; v_call: TRBV15; j_call: TRBJ2-1; clone_size: -; cdr3_nt: TGTGCCACCAGCCCCACCCGCCGGACGGGGTACAATGAGCAGTTCTTC; cdr3_aa: CATSPTRRTGYNEQFF